This paragraph reports one TCR beta chain. These data come from a study of long-term antiretroviral therapy in people with HIV. It was version v3.0 of the immunoSEQ assay that was run at survey level. Sequencing used immunoSEQ multiplex PCR; TCRdb keeps in-frame clones, though not all of them. The table includes 15,000 to 20,000 clones, about 86% detected once. Every one of the donors gave at least one pre-ART PBMC sample and at least two post-ART PBMC samples. The source material was unsorted PBMCs, sampled approximately 2.3 years before starting antiretroviral therapy. The clonotype was recovered from a woman between 25 and 40 years old with HIV.

The CDR3 DNA reads as TGTGCCATCAGTGAGAACGGGGGGAAAAGGGACACTGAAGCTTTCTTT. Amino acid sequence: CAISENGGKRDTEAFF. The rearrangement uses TRBV10-3 and TRBJ1-1; tentatively, D is TRBD1 (5 bases). V lost 2 bases and J 3 bases, leaving 16 bases between the germline ends. Germline lookup yields CDR1 ENHRY and CDR2 SYGVKD. CDR3 length: 16 amino acids.